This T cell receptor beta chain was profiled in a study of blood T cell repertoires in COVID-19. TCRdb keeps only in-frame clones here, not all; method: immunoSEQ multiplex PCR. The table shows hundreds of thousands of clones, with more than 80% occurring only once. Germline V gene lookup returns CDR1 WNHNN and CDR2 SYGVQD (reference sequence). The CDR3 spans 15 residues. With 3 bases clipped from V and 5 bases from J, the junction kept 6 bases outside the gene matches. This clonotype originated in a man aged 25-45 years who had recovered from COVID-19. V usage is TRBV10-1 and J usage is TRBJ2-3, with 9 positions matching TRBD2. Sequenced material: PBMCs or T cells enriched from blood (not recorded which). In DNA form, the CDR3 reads TGCGCCAGCAGTGATGGCGGGAGGGCTAAAGATACGCAGTATTTT. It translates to CASSDGGRAKDTQYF.